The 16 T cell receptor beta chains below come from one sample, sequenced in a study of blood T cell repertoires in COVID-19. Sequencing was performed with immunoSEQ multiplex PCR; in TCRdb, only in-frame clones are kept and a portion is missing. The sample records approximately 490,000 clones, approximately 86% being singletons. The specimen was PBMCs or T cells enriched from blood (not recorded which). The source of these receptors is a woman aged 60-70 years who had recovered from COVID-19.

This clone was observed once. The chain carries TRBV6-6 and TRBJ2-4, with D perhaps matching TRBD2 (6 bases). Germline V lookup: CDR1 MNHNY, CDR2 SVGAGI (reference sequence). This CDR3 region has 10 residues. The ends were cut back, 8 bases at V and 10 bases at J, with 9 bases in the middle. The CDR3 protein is CASGREIQYF. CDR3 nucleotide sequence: TGTGCCAGCGGGCGGGAAATTCAGTACTTC.

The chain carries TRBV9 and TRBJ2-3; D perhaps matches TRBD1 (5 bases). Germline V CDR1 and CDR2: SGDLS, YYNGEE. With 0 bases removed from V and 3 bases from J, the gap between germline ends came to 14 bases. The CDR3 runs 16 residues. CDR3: CASSVDGRTRTDTQYF. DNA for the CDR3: TGTGCCAGCAGCGTAGACGGCAGGACAAGGACAGATACGCAGTATTTT.

The CDR3 loop reads CASSLGTGGVGEQFF. In nucleotides, the CDR3 is TGTGCCAGCAGTTTGGGGACAGGGGGCGTGGGGGAGCAGTTCTTC. The chain recombines TRBV27 with TRBJ2-1, with 12 bases aligning to TRBD1. Germline CDR1 is MNHEY and CDR2 is SMNVEV (reference sequence). The V gene end was trimmed by 3 bases and the J gene end by 10 bases; junction bases not matched to a gene: 7. The CDR3 runs 15 residues.

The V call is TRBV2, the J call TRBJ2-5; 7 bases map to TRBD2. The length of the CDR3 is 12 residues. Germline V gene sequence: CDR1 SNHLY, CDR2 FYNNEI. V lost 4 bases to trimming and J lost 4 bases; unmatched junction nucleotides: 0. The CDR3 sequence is CASSGGGETQYF. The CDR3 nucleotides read TGTGCCAGCAGTGGGGGGGGAGAGACCCAGTACTTC.

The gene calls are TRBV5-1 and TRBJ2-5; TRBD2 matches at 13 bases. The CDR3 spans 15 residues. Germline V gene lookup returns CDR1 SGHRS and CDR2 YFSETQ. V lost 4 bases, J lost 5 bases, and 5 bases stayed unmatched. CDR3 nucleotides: TGCGCCAGCAGCGAGGGACTAGCGGGATGGGAGACCCAGTACTTC. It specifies CASSEGLAGWETQYF.

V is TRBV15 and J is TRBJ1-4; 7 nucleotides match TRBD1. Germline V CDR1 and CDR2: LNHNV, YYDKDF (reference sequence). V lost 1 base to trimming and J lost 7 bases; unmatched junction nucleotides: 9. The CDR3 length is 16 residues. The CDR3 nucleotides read TGTGCCACCAGCAGAGCGTCGACAGGGAGAAGTGAAAAACTGTTTTTT. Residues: CATSRASTGRSEKLFF.

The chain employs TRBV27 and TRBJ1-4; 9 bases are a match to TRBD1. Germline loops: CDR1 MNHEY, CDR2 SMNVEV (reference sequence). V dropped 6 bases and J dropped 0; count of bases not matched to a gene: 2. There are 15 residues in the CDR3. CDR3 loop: CASSRTGATNEKLFF. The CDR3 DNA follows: TGTGCCAGCAGCCGGACAGGGGCAACTAATGAAAAACTGTTTTTT.

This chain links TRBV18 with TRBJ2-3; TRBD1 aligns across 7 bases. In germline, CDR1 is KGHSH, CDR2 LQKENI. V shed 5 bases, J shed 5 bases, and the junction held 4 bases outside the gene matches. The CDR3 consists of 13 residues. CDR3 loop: CASSADRVDTQYF. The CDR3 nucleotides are TGTGCCAGCTCAGCTGACAGGGTAGATACGCAGTATTTT.

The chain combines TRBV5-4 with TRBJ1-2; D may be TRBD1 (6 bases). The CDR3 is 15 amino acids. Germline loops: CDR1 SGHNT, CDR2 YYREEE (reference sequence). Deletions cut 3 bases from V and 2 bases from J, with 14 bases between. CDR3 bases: TGTGCCAGCAGCTCGTATGGGACATTGAACTATGGCTACACCTTC. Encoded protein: CASSSYGTLNYGYTF.

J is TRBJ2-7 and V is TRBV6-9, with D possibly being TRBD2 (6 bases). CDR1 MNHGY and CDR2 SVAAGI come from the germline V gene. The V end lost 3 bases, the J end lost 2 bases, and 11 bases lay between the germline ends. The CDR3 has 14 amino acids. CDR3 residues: CASSYMGLTYEQYV. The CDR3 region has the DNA TGTGCCAGCAGTTACATGGGACTGACCTACGAGCAGTACGTC.

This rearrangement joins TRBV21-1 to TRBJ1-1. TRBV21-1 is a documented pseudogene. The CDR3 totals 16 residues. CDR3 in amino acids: CASSKKVPAGVAEAFF. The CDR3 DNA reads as TGTGCCAGCAGCAAAAAGGTCCCCGCGGGGGTCGCTGAAGCTTTCTTT.

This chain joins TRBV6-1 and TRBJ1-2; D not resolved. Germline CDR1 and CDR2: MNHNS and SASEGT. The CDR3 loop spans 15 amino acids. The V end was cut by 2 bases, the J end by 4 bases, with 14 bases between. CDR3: CASSESPGLGYGYTF. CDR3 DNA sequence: TGTGCCAGCAGTGAAAGTCCGGGTTTGGGCTATGGCTACACCTTC.

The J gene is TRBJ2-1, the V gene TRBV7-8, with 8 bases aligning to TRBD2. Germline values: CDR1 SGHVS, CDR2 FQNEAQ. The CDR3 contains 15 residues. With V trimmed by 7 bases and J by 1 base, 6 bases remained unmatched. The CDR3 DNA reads TGTGCCAGCACTTTCGGACTAGCATCCTACAATGAGCAGTTCTTC. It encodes CASTFGLASYNEQFF.

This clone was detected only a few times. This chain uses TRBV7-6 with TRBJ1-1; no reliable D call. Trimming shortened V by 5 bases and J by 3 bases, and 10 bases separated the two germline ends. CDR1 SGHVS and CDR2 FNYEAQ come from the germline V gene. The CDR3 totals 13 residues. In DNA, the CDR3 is TGTGCCAGCAGCCACAATGAGGACACTGAAGCTTTCTTT. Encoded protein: CASSHNEDTEAFF.

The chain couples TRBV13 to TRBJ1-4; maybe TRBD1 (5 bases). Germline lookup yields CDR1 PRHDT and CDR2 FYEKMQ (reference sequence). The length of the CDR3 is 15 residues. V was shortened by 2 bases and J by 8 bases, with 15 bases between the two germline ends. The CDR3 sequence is CASSLFGQDSEKLFF. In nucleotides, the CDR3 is TGTGCCAGCAGCTTATTTGGACAAGATTCCGAAAAACTGTTTTTT. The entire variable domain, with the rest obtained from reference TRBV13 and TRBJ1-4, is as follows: AAGVIQSPRHLIKEKRETATLKCYPIPRHDTVYWYQQGPGQDPQFLISFYEKMQSDKGSIPDRFSAQQFSDYHSELNMSSLELGDSALYFCASSLFGQDSEKLFFGSGTQLSVL.

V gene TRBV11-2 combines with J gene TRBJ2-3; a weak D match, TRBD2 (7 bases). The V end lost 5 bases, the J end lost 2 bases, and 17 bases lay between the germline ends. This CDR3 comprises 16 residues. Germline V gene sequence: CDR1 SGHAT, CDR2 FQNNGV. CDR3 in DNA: TGTGCCAGCAGCCCGTTAGGGGGGGGGATCACAGATACGCAGTATTTT. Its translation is CASSPLGGGITDTQYF.